One TCR beta chain is described in this entry. Its cognate antigen is unknown. This specimen comes from a study of T cell clones after liver transplantation. Study background: Post-transplant blood was tracked for graft-donor-reactive T cell clones identified in a pre-transplant mixed lymphocyte reaction. Tolerance: complete withdrawal held at least one year, liver enzymes staying within twice normal. Subjects received no induction therapy and standard immunosuppression until randomization at 12-24 months post-transplant. Regarding the study as a whole: These preliminary findings come from unstandardized post-transplant sampling times.

The CDR3 is made up of 15 amino acids. J gave up 4 bases and V 4 bases, and 6 bases lay outside the gene matches. Germline CDR1 SGHRS, CDR2 YFSETQ. Assay used: immunoSEQ multiplex PCR; TCRdb lists only in-frame clones, some missing. The sample has some 33,000 clones, around 94% seen once. This clonotype was obtained from a human patient who received a liver transplant. Certain T cells may be donor cells from the graft. Here the sequenced sample was CD8+ T cells from blood, taken 12 months after liver transplant. The chain links TRBV5-1 to TRBJ2-3, with 10 bases that match TRBD2. The CDR3 DNA reads as TGCGCCAGCAGCATGACTAGCGGGTTGTCAGATACGCAGTATTTT. It codes for CASSMTSGLSDTQYF.